Following are 22 T cell receptor beta chains from one sample sequenced in a study of Ad26.COV2.S vaccination and SARS-CoV-2 variants (dated by TCRdb to about 2021). Receptors were amplified or captured by the immunoSEQ multiplex PCR assay. TCRdb mirrors the immuneACCESS table, restricted to in-frame sequences. Some clones are absent from its copies; in checked studies, under half trace to an unresolved V gene, and the reason for the others is unknown. This sample gives under 550,000 clones in total; 75% to 95% of them show up just once. Jointly, the top ten make up less than 15% of the sample. This specimen's treatment or condition label, per the study, means: roughly 19 received Ad26.COV2.S at low or high dose, single or two shots; five or six received placebo; per-sample allocation not given. Repertoires of vaccine and placebo recipients were sequenced from samples taken on day 63 after the first injection.

The material was peripheral blood, obtained in a trial of Ad26.COV2.S vaccine versus placebo. The receptors were sampled from a person aged 18-60 years who received the Ad26.COV2.S COVID-19 vaccine or a placebo.

The chain joins TRBV27 to TRBJ2-7, with D perhaps matching TRBD2 (6 bases). V lost 6 bases to trimming and J lost 0 bases, with 9 bases between them. Germline V CDR1 and CDR2: MNHEY, SMNVEV (reference sequence). This CDR3 has 13 residues. The CDR3 nucleotides are TGTGCCAGCAGGGAACTAGCCTCCTACGAGCAGTACTTC. Translated, it gives CASRELASYEQYF.

The V and J genes are TRBV5-8 and TRBJ2-7; no clear D. The germline V gene has CDR1 SGHTS and CDR2 YDEGEE. CDR3 size: 14 residues. V shed 1 base and J shed 0 bases, with 8 bases lying between them. The CDR3 protein is CASSLLGFSYEQYF. In nucleotides, the CDR3 is TGTGCCAGCAGCTTGTTAGGGTTCTCCTACGAGCAGTACTTC.

The J gene is TRBJ2-1, the V gene TRBV29-1; 11 bases map to TRBD2. This CDR3 comprises 20 residues. The V gene end was trimmed by 3 bases and the J gene end by 3 bases; junction bases not matched to a gene: 19. Germline values: CDR1 SQVTM, CDR2 ANQGSEA. CDR3 amino acids: CSVEPGIAGGQIGFYNEQFF. In nucleotides, the CDR3 is TGCAGCGTTGAGCCTGGTATAGCGGGAGGGCAGATAGGGTTCTACAATGAGCAGTTCTTC.

The V call is TRBV19, the J call TRBJ2-5; no clear D. CDR1 and CDR2 from the germline V gene are LNHDA and SQIVND (reference sequence). The V end lost 1 base, the J end lost 0 bases, and 15 bases lay between the germline ends. There are 17 residues in the CDR3. CDR3: CASSIGGAETYQETQYF. Here the CDR3 DNA reads TGTGCCAGTAGTATAGGCGGCGCTGAGACGTACCAAGAGACCCAGTACTTC.

Worth noting for this clone: One end of the junction fails to match germline, which may point to a read error. The chain links TRBV6-5 to TRBJ2-7, with D tentatively TRBD2 (6 bases). Germline V gives CDR1 MNHEY, CDR2 SVGAGI. The CDR3 totals 15 residues. For the CDR3, the DNA is TGTGCCAGCAGTAACTCAGGGACTTTCTACTACGAGCAGTACTTC. This sequence encodes CASSNSGTFYYEQYF.

The chain joins TRBV18 to TRBJ1-4, with D hard to call. Trimming removed 2 bases at V and 7 bases at J, with 14 bases between. Per germline, CDR1 KGHSH and CDR2 LQKENI. The CDR3 sequence is 15 residues long. The CDR3 nucleotides are TGTGCCAGCTCACCAGTCGGGATCGGGGTTGAAAAACTGTTTTTT. It yields the protein CASSPVGIGVEKLFF.

The chain couples TRBV5-4 to TRBJ1-2, with D unresolved. The germline V and J ends were trimmed by 1 base and 7 bases, with 8 bases remaining between them. Germline V CDR1 and CDR2: SGHNT, YYREEE (reference sequence). This CDR3 has 12 amino acids. The CDR3: CASSLYGFGYTF. The CDR3 DNA is TGTGCCAGCAGCTTGTATGGGTTTGGCTACACCTTC.

The genes are TRBV3-1 (or the pseudogene TRBV3-2) and TRBJ2-7, with TRBD1 identical over 11 bases. V was pared by 5 bases and J by 4 bases, with 4 bases of the junction left unmatched. Looked up from germline, CDR1 is LGHDT and CDR2 is YNNKEL (reference sequence). The CDR3 has 14 residues. The DNA of the CDR3 is TGTGCCAGCAGCTCCCGGGACAGGGGGTACGAGCAGTACTTC. This sequence encodes CASSSRDRGYEQYF.

The rearrangement uses TRBV28 and TRBJ2-1; 10 bases align to TRBD2. V trimming: 5 bases; J trimming: 3 bases; junction bases outside the gene matches: 7. The CDR3 consists of 16 residues. The V gene's germline CDR1 is MDHEN and CDR2 SYDVKM. The CDR3 nucleotides are TGTGCCAGCAGTCCCGCATCTAGCGGGAGCTACAATGAGCAGTTCTTC. This codes for CASSPASSGSYNEQFF.

This chain connects TRBV6-2 or TRBV6-3 to TRBJ1-2, with D unresolved. This CDR3 has 16 amino acids. The germline V gene encodes CDR1 MNHEY and CDR2 SVGEGT. V was cut by 4 bases and J by 2 bases, with 17 bases left in between. The CDR3 DNA is TGTGCCAGCAGTTTTTCCAGGACGGCAAACAACTATGGCTACACCTTC. This translates into CASSFSRTANNYGYTF.

The V call is TRBV12-5, the J call TRBJ1-1; 8 bases agree with TRBD1. The germline gives CDR1 LGHNT, CDR2 FRNRAP. This CDR3 is 16 amino acids long. V trimming: 0 bases; J trimming: 6 bases; junction bases outside the gene matches: 9. The chain's CDR3 is CASGLVLAAGGSEAFF. CDR3 coding DNA: TGTGCTAGTGGTTTGGTACTCGCGGCAGGGGGCTCTGAAGCTTTCTTT.

The V gene is TRBV27, the J gene TRBJ1-6, with a possible D match to TRBD1 (5 bases). Germline CDR1 reads MNHEY; CDR2 reads SMNVEV (reference sequence). Deletions cut 4 bases from V and 9 bases from J, with 10 bases between. The CDR3 has 13 amino acids. This CDR3 reads CASSYLRGSPLHF. In DNA form, the CDR3 reads TGTGCCAGCAGTTACTTGAGGGGTTCACCCCTCCACTTT.

The chain's CDR3 is CASSQQTGGAYEQYF. The CDR3 DNA sequence: TGTGCCAGCAGCCAGCAGACGGGTGGGGCCTACGAGCAGTACTTC. The chain is built from TRBV3-1 (or the pseudogene TRBV3-2) and TRBJ2-7; D unresolved. Between the trimmed V and J ends, which lost 3 bases and 2 bases, there was a span of 14 bases. The CDR3 runs 15 residues. Germline assignment: CDR1 LGHDT and CDR2 YNNKEL (reference sequence).

The sample holds a few counts of this clone. V usage is TRBV2 and J usage is TRBJ1-2; 10 nucleotides line up with TRBD1. V trimming: 6 bases; J trimming: 6 bases; junction bases outside the gene matches: 4. The CDR3 is 13 residues long. Germline CDR1 SNHLY, CDR2 FYNNEI. The CDR3 DNA follows: TGTGCCAGCAGCGTGACAGGGGGCGATGGCTACACCTTC. Translated: CASSVTGGDGYTF.

The V call is TRBV12-5, the J call TRBJ1-1, with D uncertain. Germline CDR1 and CDR2: LGHNT and FRNRAP. Trimming took 0 bases from V and 6 from J, leaving 11 bases between them. The CDR3 totals 14 residues. CDR3: CASGLVGFAPEAFF. The DNA for the CDR3 is TGTGCTAGTGGTTTGGTAGGGTTTGCCCCTGAAGCTTTCTTT.

V gene TRBV6-1 combines with J gene TRBJ2-3; D unclear. This CDR3 has 13 amino acids. CDR1 is MNHNS and CDR2 is SASEGT in the germline V gene. V lost 0 bases to trimming and J lost 5 bases, with 6 bases between them. The CDR3 coding sequence is TGTGCCAGCAGTGAAGCTGGTGGAGATACGCAGTATTTT. The encoded protein is CASSEAGGDTQYF.

The chain uses TRBV6-2 or TRBV6-3 and TRBJ2-3, with D uncertain. CDR1 MNHEY and CDR2 SVGEGT come from the germline V gene. The V end was cut by 2 bases, the J end by 1 base, with 16 bases between. The CDR3 length is 17 residues. CDR3 DNA sequence: TGTGCCAGCAGTTACGAGGCCAGCCAGATACGCACAGATACGCAGTATTTT. It codes for CASSYEASQIRTDTQYF.

The gene calls are TRBV3-1 (or the pseudogene TRBV3-2) and TRBJ2-7, with unresolved D. Trimming removed 6 bases from V and 3 bases from J, with 9 bases in between. The germline gives CDR1 LGHDT, CDR2 YNNKEL (reference sequence). This CDR3 is built from 12 residues. The DNA for the CDR3 is TGTGCCAGCAGTTTGGGGTACTACGAGCAGTACTTC. Translated: CASSLGYYEQYF.

The chain has TRBV7-9 and TRBJ1-1, with D unclear. The germline CDR1 and CDR2 sequences are SEHNR and FQNEAQ (reference sequence). The CDR3 extends over 12 amino acids. Trimming took 8 bases from V and 1 from J, leaving 8 bases between them. CDR3 sequence (DNA): TGTGCCAGCGTGAGGGCGAACACTGAAGCTTTCTTT. Protein product: CASVRANTEAFF.

This rearrangement joins TRBV7-9 to TRBJ2-1, with TRBD2 matching over 7 bases. V was pared by 3 bases and J by 3 bases, with 8 bases of the junction left unmatched. This CDR3 has 16 amino acids. CDR1 and CDR2 from the germline V gene are SEHNR and FQNEAQ (reference sequence). The CDR3 loop reads CASSLGLADGYNEQFF. CDR3 DNA: TGTGCCAGCAGCTTGGGCCTAGCGGACGGCTACAATGAGCAGTTCTTC.

The CDR3 sequence is CASRQRSKYEQYF. CDR3 bases: TGTGCCAGCAGACAGCGATCTAAATACGAGCAGTACTTC. J is TRBJ2-7 and V is TRBV13, with D unclear. This CDR3 comprises 13 residues. Germline V CDR1 and CDR2: PRHDT, FYEKMQ (reference sequence). V dropped 6 bases and J dropped 4 bases, with 13 bases sitting between them.

The chain is built from TRBV9 and TRBJ1-1, with TRBD1 matching 9 bases. The CDR3 is 15 residues long. The germline gives CDR1 SGDLS, CDR2 YYNGEE. V was pared by 3 bases and J by 2 bases, with 5 bases of the junction left unmatched. The CDR3 is CASSATQGANTEAFF. As DNA, the CDR3 is TGTGCCAGCAGCGCGACACAGGGGGCTAACACTGAAGCTTTCTTT.